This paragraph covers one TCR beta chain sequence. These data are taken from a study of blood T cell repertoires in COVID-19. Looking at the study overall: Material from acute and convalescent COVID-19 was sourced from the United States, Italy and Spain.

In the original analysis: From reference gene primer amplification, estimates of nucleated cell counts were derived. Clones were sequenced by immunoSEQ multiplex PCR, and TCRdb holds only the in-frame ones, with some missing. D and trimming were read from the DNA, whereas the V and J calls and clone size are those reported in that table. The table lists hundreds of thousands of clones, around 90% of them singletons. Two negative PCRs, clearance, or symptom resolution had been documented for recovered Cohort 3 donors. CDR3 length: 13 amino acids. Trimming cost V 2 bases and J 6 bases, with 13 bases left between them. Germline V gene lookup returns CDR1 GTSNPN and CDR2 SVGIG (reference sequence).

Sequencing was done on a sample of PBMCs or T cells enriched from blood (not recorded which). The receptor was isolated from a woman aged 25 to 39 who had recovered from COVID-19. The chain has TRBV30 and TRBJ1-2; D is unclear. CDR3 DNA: TGTGCCTGGAGTAAACGGGTGCCCCATGGCTACACCTTC. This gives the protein CAWSKRVPHGYTF. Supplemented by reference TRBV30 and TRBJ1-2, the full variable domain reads SQTIHQWPATLVQPVGSPLSLECTVEGTSNPNLYWYRQAAGRGLQLLFYSVGIGQISSEVPQNLSASRPQDRQFILSSKKLLLSDSGFYLCAWSKRVPHGYTFGSGTRLTVV.